This T cell receptor beta chain was found in a study of low-dose radiotherapy and immunotherapy resistance in tumors. For the study at large: Each fraction for Cohort 1 was 0.5 Gy, given every 2 weeks, and the total came to 6.5 Gy. The patients were given nivolumab 240 mg every two weeks and ipilimumab 1 mg/kg every six weeks, through an intravenous route.

In this sample, this clonotype turned up many times. TRAV and TRBV primers primed cDNA for both TCRalpha and TCRbeta. A roughly 22-cycle PCR with a constant-region primer and V-primer adapter amplified TCRs. The authors amplified isolated mRNA by in vitro transcription. TCRdb called the reads again in MiXCR, with one record for every CDR3 protein. The sample consists of tens of thousands of distinct CDR3 sequences, roughly 20% of them appearing once. The V segment lost 5 bases and the J segment 1 base; nucleotides outside the gene matches: 7. Per the germline V gene, CDR1 is LNHDA and CDR2 is SQIVND (reference sequence). The CDR3 consists of 19 residues. Time point: after trial treatment. Treatment meaning: LDRT plus nivolumab, ipilimumab, low-dose cyclophosphamide and aspirin (RACIN trial).

The sample consisted of PBMCs, taken after low-dose radiotherapy plus immunotherapy. The V call is TRBV19, the J call TRBJ2-2; TRBD2 agrees at 16 bases. This clonotype was sampled from a female donor with ovarian cancer. CDR3 sequence: CASSPRGLAGGGNTGELFF. CDR3 DNA sequence: TGTGCCAGTAGTCCGAGGGGACTAGCGGGGGGGGGGAACACCGGGGAGCTGTTTTTT.